This entry describes one TCR beta chain. Its specificity is unknown. Repertoires were generated with immunoSEQ multiplex PCR, while TCRdb's copy carries only in-frame clones and drops some. The sample includes about 36,000 clones, 65% to 75% of them seen just once. The sample is drawn from a study of cytotoxic CD8 clonotypes in ibrutinib-treated CLL. Broader study findings: Clonality climbed at ibrutinib response, then dropped toward baseline at progression.

V gave up 5 bases and J gave up 5 bases; unmatched junction bases: 6. This CDR3 has 14 residues. Germline assignment: CDR1 SNHLY and CDR2 FYNNEI. The clonotype originates from a human donor with chronic lymphocytic leukemia. The chain is built from TRBV2 and TRBJ1-5; TRBD1 aligns across 7 bases. The sequences come from PBMCs, collected at disease progression, from a patient treated with ibrutinib. The CDR3 is CASSLGTVYQPQHF. The CDR3, as DNA: TGTGCCAGCAGTCTAGGGACAGTTTATCAGCCCCAGCATTTT.